Below are 27 T cell receptor beta chains sequenced from a single sample in a study of PD-1 blockade in classical Hodgkin lymphoma. The patients all showed relapse after autologous stem cell transplantation, while their brentuximab vedotin exposure varied. Only in-frame clones appear in the TCRdb table, and some are missing; sequencing was by immunoSEQ multiplex PCR. The data show roughly 150,000 clones, approximately 81% seen once. The sequencing used peripheral blood mononuclear cells (PBMCs), collected before the second cycle of nivolumab. These receptors were collected from a human donor with classical Hodgkin lymphoma.

V usage is TRBV14 and J usage is TRBJ2-5; D ambiguous. The germline V gene encodes CDR1 SGHDN and CDR2 FVKESK. The CDR3 length is 15 residues. The germline V and J ends were trimmed by 5 bases and 0 bases, with 13 bases remaining between them. The CDR3, as DNA: TGTGCCAGCAGCAGGTGGGCGAGAAACCAAGAGACCCAGTACTTC. Its translation is CASSRWARNQETQYF.

CDR3 sequence (DNA): TGTGCCAGCAGAGACGGATGGACAGACGAGCAGTACTTC. Its translation is CASRDGWTDEQYF. V and J are TRBV11-1 and TRBJ2-5; the D gene is possibly TRBD1 (6 bases). Matching the DNA end better, TRBJ2-7 makes the J call doubtful. Per the germline V gene, CDR1 is SGHAT and CDR2 is FQDESV (reference sequence). The CDR3 is made up of 13 amino acids.

This clone occurred once. The gene calls are TRBV6-6 and TRBJ2-5, with TRBD2 as a possible D gene (5 bases). The CDR3 runs to 15 residues. Trimming took off 5 bases at V and 1 base at J, with 14 bases between the two ends. Germline V gene sequence: CDR1 MNHNY, CDR2 SVGAGI (reference sequence). The CDR3 region is CASSPFRGGQETQYF. The CDR3 bases are TGTGCCAGCAGTCCATTCCGCGGAGGCCAAGAGACCCAGTACTTC.

This clone was observed a few times. The rearrangement uses TRBV5-1 and TRBJ1-2; D is unresolved. The CDR3 is made up of 16 amino acids. The germline CDR1 and CDR2 sequences are SGHRS and YFSETQ. V was trimmed by 0 bases and J by 0 bases, leaving 12 bases between them. The CDR3 spells CASSLDTNPPNYGYTF. The CDR3 bases are TGCGCCAGCAGCTTGGATACAAACCCCCCTAACTATGGCTACACCTTC.

The chain has TRBV18 and TRBJ1-5; D is unclear. V was cut by 3 bases and J by 2 bases, with 8 bases left in between. The CDR3 covers 14 residues. Germline CDR1 KGHSH, CDR2 LQKENI. The CDR3 nucleotides read TGTGCCAGCTCACCTGGTCAGGGCAATCAGCCCCAGCATTTT. This codes for CASSPGQGNQPQHF.

With regard to this clone: Being one base from a much bigger clone, this may be a read error. The J gene is TRBJ2-7, the V gene TRBV6-5; 12 bases match TRBD2. J lost 1 base, V lost 7 bases, and 2 bases had no gene match. The CDR3 runs to 14 residues. CDR1 and CDR2 from the germline V gene are MNHEY and SVGAGI. CDR3 DNA sequence: TGTGCCAGCACGACTAGCGGGGGATCCTACGAGCAGTACTTC. It is translated as CASTTSGGSYEQYF.

The V call is TRBV27, the J call TRBJ1-1, with a tentative D call TRBD1 (6 bases). Germline V CDR1 and CDR2: MNHEY, SMNVEV (reference sequence). V lost 0 bases and J lost 7, with 15 bases in between. This CDR3 has 15 residues. The CDR3 protein is CASSLSGGAPNEAFF. The CDR3 nucleotides are TGTGCCAGCAGTTTATCAGGGGGGGCGCCGAATGAAGCTTTCTTT.

This chain uses TRBV19 with TRBJ1-5, with D hard to call. Trimming stripped 5 bases from V and 7 bases from J, with 18 bases between. This CDR3 contains 15 residues. The germline V gene has CDR1 LNHDA and CDR2 SQIVND (reference sequence). The CDR3 loop is CASSFSAHPGQPQHF. In DNA form, the CDR3 reads TGTGCCAGTAGTTTCTCCGCCCACCCCGGGCAGCCCCAGCATTTT.

The chain employs TRBV7-9 and TRBJ1-6; 7 positions agree with TRBD1. The CDR3 has 16 amino acids. CDR1 is SEHNR, CDR2 FQNEAQ, per germline (reference sequence). V lost 8 bases to trimming and J lost 9 bases; unmatched junction nucleotides: 16. The CDR3 protein is CASRPGEGTEGSPLHF. The CDR3 DNA reads as TGTGCCAGCCGCCCGGGCGAGGGGACAGAAGGTTCACCCCTCCACTTT. The full variable domain, its missing parts supplied by reference TRBV7-9 and TRBJ1-6, is DTGVSQNPRHKITKRGQNVTFRCDPISEHNRLYWYRQTLGQGPEFLTYFQNEAQLEKSRLLSDRFSAERPKGSFSTLEIQRTEQGDSAMYLCASRPGEGTEGSPLHFGNGTRLTVT.

The chain has TRBV19 and TRBJ2-3, with D unresolved. Germline V gives CDR1 LNHDA, CDR2 SQIVND (reference sequence). The ends were cut back, 1 base at V and 0 bases at J, with 11 bases in the middle. The CDR3 runs 16 residues. CDR3 loop: CASSIGFQASTDTQYF. CDR3 nucleotide sequence: TGTGCCAGTAGTATAGGTTTTCAGGCTAGCACAGATACGCAGTATTTT.

This clone was counted once. The rearrangement links TRBV4-2 to TRBJ2-1; 10 nucleotides agree with TRBD1. CDR1 is LGHNA and CDR2 is YNFKEQ in the germline V gene. CDR3 length equals 14 residues. V shed 5 bases, J shed 10 bases, and the junction held 8 bases outside the gene matches. The CDR3 protein is CASSNRDRGREQFF. The DNA for the CDR3 is TGTGCCAGCAGCAACCGGGACAGGGGTCGGGAGCAGTTCTTC.

A few counts support this clone. The chain couples TRBV19 to TRBJ1-5; D possibly corresponds to TRBD1 (5 bases). The CDR3 sequence is 15 residues long. Trimming stripped 3 bases from V and 2 bases from J, with 11 bases between. Germline V gene data show CDR1 as LNHDA and CDR2 as SQIVND (reference sequence). This chain's CDR3 is CASSIGGDRNQPQHF. DNA for the CDR3: TGTGCCAGTAGTATTGGGGGGGACCGCAATCAGCCCCAGCATTTT.

This sequence joins TRBV9 and TRBJ2-2; TRBD1 or TRBD2 may be the D gene (6 bases each). The V gene's germline CDR1 is SGDLS and CDR2 YYNGEE. Trimming pared 0 bases from V and 3 bases from J, leaving 9 bases between. The CDR3 sequence is 15 residues long. The CDR3 sequence is CASSVVGGHTGELFF. CDR3 bases: TGTGCCAGCAGCGTAGTCGGGGGCCACACCGGGGAGCTGTTTTTT.

This clone was seen once. The V and J genes are TRBV19 and TRBJ2-5; the match to TRBD2 covers 7 bases. Losses at the gene ends were 1 base for V and 9 bases for J; bases not matched to a gene: 2. CDR3 length equals 12 residues. CDR1 and CDR2 (germline): LNHDA, SQIVND (reference sequence). This chain's CDR3 is CASSIVGGAQYF. As DNA, the CDR3 is TGTGCCAGTAGTATAGTGGGGGGGGCCCAGTACTTC.

The chain employs TRBV27 and TRBJ2-1; 10 positions agree with TRBD2. J gave up 1 base and V 6 bases, and 3 bases lay outside the gene matches. From germline, CDR1 is MNHEY and CDR2 SMNVEV (reference sequence). This CDR3 comprises 15 residues. CDR3 nucleotide sequence: TGTGCCAGCAGGTGGACTAGCGGATCCTACAATGAGCAGTTCTTC. Translation: CASRWTSGSYNEQFF.

As to this clone: Germline and junction disagree at one end, which may indicate a read error. The chain links TRBV6-5 to TRBJ2-7; no clear D gene. CDR1 and CDR2 from the germline V gene are MNHEY and SVGAGI. The CDR3 consists of 9 residues. DNA of the CDR3: TGTGCCAGCGGAGTTCGTCGAGTTTTC. Amino acid sequence: CASGVRRVF.

In nucleotides, the CDR3 is TGTGCCAGCAGCCAGACAGGTACTAGAGAGCAGTACTTC. Amino acids: CASSQTGTREQYF. The chain recombines TRBV9 with TRBJ2-7; D is possibly TRBD1 (6 bases). V was shortened by 4 bases and J by 7 bases, with 15 bases between the two germline ends. The CDR3 sequence is 13 residues long. The germline V gene has CDR1 SGDLS and CDR2 YYNGEE.

The chain carries TRBV7-3 and TRBJ2-3; perhaps TRBD1 as D (6 bases). Deletions cut 5 bases from V and 5 bases from J, with 17 bases between. The CDR3 is made up of 15 amino acids. Germline V gene data show CDR1 as SGHTA and CDR2 as FQGTGA. CDR3 amino acids: CASSRGPGVLDTQYF. As DNA, the CDR3 is TGTGCCAGCAGCCGAGGACCAGGGGTTTTAGATACGCAGTATTTT. The full variable domain, in which reference TRBV7-3 and TRBJ2-3 provide the parts outside the CDR3, is GAGVSQTPSNKVTEKGKYVELRCDPISGHTALYWYRQSLGQGPEFLIYFQGTGAADDSGLPNDRFFAVRPEGSVSTLKIQRTERGDSAVYLCASSRGPGVLDTQYFGPGTRLTVL.

This sequence joins TRBV6-5 and TRBJ2-7, with unresolved D. Germline CDR1 is MNHEY and CDR2 is SVGAGI. The V gene lost 7 bases and the J gene lost 3 bases, with 19 bases spanning the gap. There are 15 residues in the CDR3. The CDR3 nucleotides read TGTGCCAGCACCAAGGGCGGCCAGCCTTACTACGAGCAGTACTTC. Encoded protein: CASTKGGQPYYEQYF.

This chain connects TRBV6-1 to TRBJ2-7; TRBD1 aligns across 8 bases. Germline V gives CDR1 MNHNS, CDR2 SASEGT. This CDR3 has 14 amino acids. With 4 bases clipped from V and 4 bases from J, the junction kept 6 bases outside the gene matches. This chain's CDR3 is CASSVTGDLYEQYF. The CDR3 bases are TGTGCCAGCAGTGTGACAGGGGATTTATACGAGCAGTACTTC.

Only a few counts were recorded for this clone. This sequence joins TRBV5-8 and TRBJ1-5; TRBD1 matches 9 bases. From germline, CDR1 is SGHTS and CDR2 YDEGEE. Losses at the gene ends were 1 base for V and 0 bases for J; bases not matched to a gene: 11. The CDR3 sequence is 19 residues long. CDR3 sequence (DNA): TGTGCCAGCAGCTTGCGGGACAGGGAGGCGGCATATAGCAATCAGCCCCAGCATTTT. Protein: CASSLRDREAAYSNQPQHF.

This clone is classed as medium-sized. The V gene is TRBV10-3, the J gene TRBJ1-2; TRBD1 agrees at 7 bases. Unmatched junction bases numbered 8, after V lost 7 bases and J lost 6 bases. Germline assignment: CDR1 ENHRY and CDR2 SYGVKD. CDR3 length equals 13 residues. The CDR3 DNA sequence: TGTGCCATCACCCGAGGACAGGACGATGGCTACACCTTC. Its protein product is CAITRGQDDGYTF.

This clone was recorded only once. V gene TRBV9 combines with J gene TRBJ2-1, with 7 bases aligning to TRBD1. Germline-derived CDR1 and CDR2 are SGDLS and YYNGEE. The CDR3 has 15 amino acids. With 1 base clipped from V and 1 base from J, the junction kept 2 bases outside the gene matches. Written as DNA, the CDR3 is TGTGCCAGCAGCGTAACAGGGGAGTCCTACAATGAGCAGTTCTTC. It specifies CASSVTGESYNEQFF.

The chain joins TRBV27 to TRBJ2-3; TRBD2 aligns across 13 bases. V lost 1 base to trimming and J lost 7 bases; unmatched junction nucleotides: 5. Germline loops: CDR1 MNHEY, CDR2 SMNVEV (reference sequence). The CDR3 runs to 16 residues. The CDR3 coding sequence is TGTGCCAGCAGTTTATTATTGGGACTAGCGGGACATACGCAGTATTTT. Encoded protein: CASSLLLGLAGHTQYF.

The V call is TRBV10-3, the J call TRBJ2-5; 11 nucleotides line up with TRBD2. This CDR3 is built from 16 residues. J gave up 7 bases and V 0 bases, and 7 bases lay outside the gene matches. From germline, CDR1 is ENHRY and CDR2 SYGVKD. The CDR3 DNA reads TGTGCCATCAGTGAGTCGTGGGGGACTAGCGGTGTGACCCAGTACTTC. It encodes CAISESWGTSGVTQYF.

The chain uses TRBV27 and TRBJ1-5; D is undetermined. The CDR3 runs 15 residues. The germline V and J ends were trimmed by 3 bases and 2 bases, with 11 bases remaining between them. The germline gives CDR1 MNHEY, CDR2 SMNVEV (reference sequence). As DNA, the CDR3 is TGTGCCAGCAGTTTCGCCCCCCCTGGCAATCAGCCCCAGCATTTT. Its protein product is CASSFAPPGNQPQHF.

This clone was recorded a few times. V and J are TRBV19 and TRBJ1-2; a weak D match, TRBD1 (6 bases). Per the germline V gene, CDR1 is LNHDA and CDR2 is SQIVND (reference sequence). V was pared by 3 bases and J by 3 bases, with 14 bases between. The CDR3 loop spans 15 amino acids. The CDR3 DNA follows: TGTGCCAGTAGTATCCCTCAGGGGCTCGACTATGGCTACACCTTC. This gives the protein CASSIPQGLDYGYTF.